The text below deals with one T cell receptor (beta chain). Its specificity is unknown. Measured with immunoSEQ multiplex PCR; TCRdb has only the in-frame clones, and not every one. The sample yields approximately 89,000 clones, 75% to 95% seen once. The data derive from a study of T cell responses to AZD1222 COVID-19 vaccine. Findings of the study overall: Donors were mostly white British, more females; clonal diversity possibly underestimated. Repertoire collection took place solely once the T cell response had peaked.

Germline CDR1 and CDR2: LGHDT and YNNKEL (reference sequence). V shed 1 base and J shed 4 bases, with 7 bases lying between them. The CDR3 has 14 residues. Whether given at about 4 or about 12 weeks, second doses were pooled. The input for sequencing was peripheral blood, taken 28 days after the second AZD1222 dose. The receptor comes from an adult who received the AZD1222 COVID-19 vaccine. The genes are TRBV3-1 (or the pseudogene TRBV3-2) and TRBJ2-2, with D possibly TRBD2 on 5 matching bases. The CDR3 DNA reads TGTGCCAGCAGCCAAGGAGGGATCACCGGGGAGCTGTTTTTT. Translating gives CASSQGGITGELFF.